One and the same sample provided the 26 T cell receptor beta chains below, sequenced in a study of blood T cell repertoires in COVID-19. Produced via immunoSEQ multiplex PCR; TCRdb's table is partial and in-frame only. The data contain about 220,000 clones, 75% to 85% of them singletons. Input material: peripheral blood. These receptor sequences come from a woman between 70 and 85 years old with COVID-19, enrolled during active disease.

CDR3 sequence reads: CASSLSTGTYSYEQYF. In nucleotides, the CDR3 is TGTGCCAGCAGCTTATCTACCGGGACATACTCCTACGAGCAGTACTTC. V gene TRBV7-2 combines with J gene TRBJ2-7, with D perhaps matching TRBD1 (6 bases). V shed 2 bases and J shed 0 bases, with 14 bases lying between them. CDR3 length: 16 residues. Germline-derived CDR1 and CDR2 are SGHTA and FQGNSA.

This sequence joins TRBV6-5 and TRBJ1-2, with 8 nucleotides matching TRBD1. The V and J ends lost 10 bases and 7 bases, in that order; junction bases with no gene match: 14. Germline assignment: CDR1 MNHEY and CDR2 SVGAGI. The CDR3 length is 14 residues. The CDR3 region is CATQHSDRAAGYTF. CDR3 nucleotides: TGTGCCACCCAACACTCGGACAGGGCTGCTGGCTACACCTTC.

The CDR3 spells CASSPRTGVSSSYNSPLHF. DNA for the CDR3: TGTGCCAGCAGCCCTAGAACAGGGGTGTCTAGCTCCTATAATTCACCCCTCCACTTT. The chain carries TRBV7-2 and TRBJ1-6, with TRBD1 matching over 7 bases. Germline CDR1 is SGHTA and CDR2 is FQGNSA. Germline trimming cut 5 bases from V and 0 bases from J; bases unmatched to any gene: 13. CDR3 length: 19 amino acids.

The rearrangement links TRBV3-1 (or the pseudogene TRBV3-2) to TRBJ2-1, with 13 bases fitting TRBD2. This CDR3 is 13 amino acids long. Germline trimming cut 4 bases from V and 11 bases from J; bases unmatched to any gene: 2. CDR1 and CDR2 from the germline V gene are LGHDT and YNNKEL (reference sequence). In nucleotides, the CDR3 is TGTGCCAGCAGCCCGACTAGCGGGGGGAAGCAGTTCTTC. Translation gives CASSPTSGGKQFF.

V is TRBV6-6 and J is TRBJ1-3, with a weak D call TRBD1 (6 bases). The CDR3 contains 17 residues. V dropped 5 bases and J dropped 0 bases, with 17 bases sitting between them. Germline V gene data show CDR1 as MNHNY and CDR2 as SVGAGI (reference sequence). CDR3 region: CASSPLLTGGSGNTIYF. CDR3 nucleotide sequence: TGTGCCAGCAGTCCGCTCTTGACAGGCGGCTCTGGAAACACCATATATTTT.

With respect to this clone: Other nucleotide sequences in the sample specify the same CDR3. This chain connects TRBV6-2 or TRBV6-3 to TRBJ1-3; 9 bases match TRBD1. With 4 bases clipped from V and 3 bases from J, the junction kept 4 bases outside the gene matches. CDR1 is MNHEY and CDR2 is SVGEGT in the germline V gene. This CDR3 has 15 amino acids. CDR3 amino acids: CASSSGQGYGNTIYF. CDR3 nucleotides: TGTGCCAGCAGTTCCGGACAGGGGTATGGAAACACCATATATTTT.

This clone was counted a single time. The chain joins TRBV12-3 or TRBV12-4 to TRBJ2-3; possibly TRBD2 for D (5 bases). Trimming removed 7 bases from V and 0 bases from J, with 8 bases in between. This CDR3 has 13 amino acids. In DNA form, the CDR3 reads TGTGCCAGCACCCGGACTAGCACAGATACGCAGTATTTT. Protein sequence: CASTRTSTDTQYF.

The V gene is TRBV7-3, the J gene TRBJ1-3, with 8 bases lining up with TRBD1. Germline values: CDR1 SGHTA, CDR2 FQGTGA. The CDR3 is 16 amino acids. V trimming: 5 bases; J trimming: 2 bases; junction bases outside the gene matches: 8. CDR3 bases: TGTGCCAGCAGCCCCGGAACACAGGGGGCTGGAAACACCATATATTTT. The encoded protein is CASSPGTQGAGNTIYF.

The chain has TRBV6-2 or TRBV6-3 and TRBJ2-1, with 10 bases matching TRBD2. V shed 4 bases and J 9 bases; nucleotides not matched to a gene: 12. This CDR3 comprises 16 residues. Germline values: CDR1 MNHEY, CDR2 SVGEGT. This CDR3 reads CASSFLLAGGLVEQFF. DNA for the CDR3: TGTGCCAGCAGTTTCCTGTTAGCGGGGGGCCTCGTTGAGCAGTTCTTC.

The chain carries TRBV7-2 and TRBJ1-2; possible D gene TRBD1, 5 bases. This CDR3 has 14 amino acids. CDR1 is SGHTA and CDR2 is FQGNSA in the germline V gene. V was clipped by 2 bases and J by 7 bases, with 14 bases between them. DNA of the CDR3: TGTGCCAGCAGCTTATTCGCAGGGTCGGTTGGCTACACCTTC. Translation gives CASSLFAGSVGYTF.

The rearrangement joins TRBV7-2 to TRBJ2-3; TRBD2 matches 14 bases. The CDR3 covers 16 residues. Looked up from germline, CDR1 is SGHTA and CDR2 is FQGNSA. The V gene end was trimmed by 4 bases and the J gene end by 6 bases; junction bases not matched to a gene: 6. For the CDR3, the DNA is TGTGCCAGCAGCTCGGGACTAGCGGGAGAAGTGGATACGCAGTATTTT. As protein: CASSSGLAGEVDTQYF.

The chain links TRBV12-3 or TRBV12-4 to TRBJ1-2; TRBD1 agrees at 7 bases. The CDR3 is 13 amino acids. J gave up 8 bases and V 5 bases, and 8 bases lay outside the gene matches. Written as DNA, the CDR3 is TGTGCCAGCAGTGAACGGGACAGACGAGGCTACACCTTC. Translating gives CASSERDRRGYTF.

This chain connects TRBV19 to TRBJ2-1; D remains ambiguous. Trimming stripped 3 bases from V and 0 bases from J, with 9 bases between. The CDR3 is made up of 15 amino acids. CDR1 LNHDA and CDR2 SQIVND come from the germline V gene (reference sequence). CDR3 sequence: CASSMWQRSYNEQFF. In DNA, the CDR3 is TGTGCCAGTAGTATGTGGCAGCGCTCCTACAATGAGCAGTTCTTC.

The chain is built from TRBV14 and TRBJ2-5; D is perhaps TRBD1 (6 bases). V shed 4 bases and J shed 2 bases, with 14 bases lying between them. This CDR3 spans 15 amino acids. CDR1 is SGHDN, CDR2 FVKESK, per germline. The CDR3 DNA sequence: TGTGCCAGCAGCCTAAACGACAGGCGGCAAGAGACCCAGTACTTC. Protein sequence: CASSLNDRRQETQYF.

This clone was seen once. This sequence joins TRBV18 and TRBJ2-3; D remains ambiguous. V lost 0 bases and J lost 3, with 4 bases in between. CDR1 and CDR2 (germline): KGHSH, LQKENI. CDR3 length: 13 amino acids. In DNA, the CDR3 is TGTGCCAGCTCACCACCGAGTACAGATACGCAGTATTTT. It specifies CASSPPSTDTQYF. Full variable domain (outside the CDR3, taken from reference TRBV18 and TRBJ2-3): NAGVMQNPRHLVRRRGQEARLRCSPMKGHSHVYWYRQLPEEGLKFMVYLQKENIIDESGMPKERFSAEFPKEGPSILRIQQVVRGDSAAYFCASSPPSTDTQYFGPGTRLTVL.

This chain links TRBV9 with TRBJ1-1, with 8 bases identical to TRBD1. J lost 0 bases, V lost 3 bases, and 1 base had no gene match. CDR3 size: 14 residues. Looked up from germline, CDR1 is SGDLS and CDR2 is YYNGEE. The CDR3 DNA follows: TGTGCCAGCAGCGGGGACAGGTTGAACACTGAAGCTTTCTTT. It codes for CASSGDRLNTEAFF.

This clone has just a few counts. V and J are TRBV19 and TRBJ1-3, with 9 bases identical to TRBD1. Germline trimming cut 5 bases from V and 0 bases from J; bases unmatched to any gene: 14. This CDR3 comprises 19 residues. Germline loops: CDR1 LNHDA, CDR2 SQIVND (reference sequence). The CDR3 sequence: CASSRTGTGSYHSGNTIYF. CDR3 nucleotides: TGTGCCAGTAGTCGCACCGGGACAGGGTCTTACCACTCTGGAAACACCATATATTTT.

This chain joins TRBV7-2 and TRBJ2-7; TRBD2 agrees at 9 bases. The germline CDR1 and CDR2 sequences are SGHTA and FQGNSA. The CDR3 runs 16 residues. After removal of 5 bases from V and 2 bases from J, the junction contained 10 bases not matched to a gene. This CDR3 is CASSPSVAGEPYEQYF. Written as DNA, the CDR3 is TGTGCCAGCAGCCCAAGTGTAGCGGGGGAGCCCTACGAGCAGTACTTC.

The chain is built from TRBV5-8 and TRBJ2-5, with 14 bases matching TRBD2. The CDR3 has 19 amino acids. Looked up from germline, CDR1 is SGHTS and CDR2 is YDEGEE. Losses at the gene ends were 4 bases for V and 2 bases for J; bases not matched to a gene: 13. The CDR3 nucleotides read TGTGCCAGCAGCGCTATGAGGACTAGCGGGGGGTCGAGTCAAGAGACCCAGTACTTC. Protein: CASSAMRTSGGSSQETQYF.

This clone was seen a handful of times. The rearrangement uses TRBV11-2 and TRBJ2-7; D might be TRBD2 (6 bases). Germline V gene sequence: CDR1 SGHAT, CDR2 FQNNGV. The length of the CDR3 is 13 residues. The germline V and J ends were trimmed by 5 bases and 3 bases, with 11 bases remaining between them. CDR3 in amino acids: CASSRGLIYEQYF. CDR3 bases: TGTGCCAGCAGCCGGGGACTGATCTACGAGCAGTACTTC.

The chain carries TRBV20-1 and TRBJ1-5; possible D gene TRBD1, 5 bases. Trimming took 3 bases from V and 2 from J, leaving 11 bases between them. The CDR3 has 14 amino acids. Germline loops: CDR1 DFQATT, CDR2 SNEGSKA (reference sequence). CDR3 in amino acids: CSASGGGRNQPQHF. In DNA form, the CDR3 reads TGCAGTGCTAGTGGGGGAGGGCGCAATCAGCCCCAGCATTTT.

J is TRBJ2-7 and V is TRBV9; 8 bases match TRBD1. Germline-derived CDR1 and CDR2 are SGDLS and YYNGEE. The CDR3 is made up of 21 amino acids. Germline trimming cut 4 bases from V and 0 bases from J; bases unmatched to any gene: 24. The CDR3 sequence: CASSPHPGGEIRITSSYEQYF. CDR3 DNA sequence: TGTGCCAGCAGCCCCCATCCAGGGGGCGAGATCCGTATTACGAGCTCCTACGAGCAGTACTTC.

This clone was counted between two and nine times. The CDR3 DNA reads TGTGCCAGCAACCTGGAGGCAACTAATGAAAAACTGTTTTTT. It specifies CASNLEATNEKLFF. This sequence joins TRBV6-5 and TRBJ1-4; D is unclear. The length of the CDR3 is 14 residues. The V and J ends lost 7 bases and 0 bases respectively, with 9 bases between them. Germline V gene lookup returns CDR1 MNHEY and CDR2 SVGAGI.

This clone was found a few times. The V gene is TRBV7-2, the J gene TRBJ1-1, with D uncertain. Germline CDR1 reads SGHTA; CDR2 reads FQGNSA. This CDR3 contains 12 residues. V was clipped by 2 bases and J by 5 bases, with 6 bases between them. CDR3: CASSLKATEAFF. CDR3 nucleotide sequence: TGTGCCAGCAGCTTAAAAGCTACTGAAGCTTTCTTT.

This chain uses TRBV11-2 with TRBJ1-1, with D uncertain. V was trimmed by 5 bases and J by 5 bases, leaving 6 bases between them. The length of the CDR3 is 11 residues. Germline loops: CDR1 SGHAT, CDR2 FQNNGV. The CDR3 DNA reads TGTGCCAGCAGCCTATATACTGAAGCTTTCTTT. Its protein product is CASSLYTEAFF. Supplemented by reference TRBV11-2 and TRBJ1-1, the full variable domain reads EAGVAQSPRYKIIEKRQSVAFWCNPISGHATLYWYQQILGQGPKLLIQFQNNGVVDDSQLPKDRFSAERLKGVDSTLKIQPAKLEDSAVYLCASSLYTEAFFGQGTRLTVV.

This chain uses TRBV3-1 (or the pseudogene TRBV3-2) with TRBJ1-2, with D tentatively TRBD1 (5 bases). CDR1 LGHDT and CDR2 YNNKEL come from the germline V gene (reference sequence). The ends were cut back, 11 bases at V and 4 bases at J, with 17 bases in the middle. The CDR3 runs 13 residues. The CDR3: CASKQEGIYGYTF. The CDR3 nucleotides are TGTGCCTCGAAGCAGGAGGGGATCTATGGCTACACCTTC.